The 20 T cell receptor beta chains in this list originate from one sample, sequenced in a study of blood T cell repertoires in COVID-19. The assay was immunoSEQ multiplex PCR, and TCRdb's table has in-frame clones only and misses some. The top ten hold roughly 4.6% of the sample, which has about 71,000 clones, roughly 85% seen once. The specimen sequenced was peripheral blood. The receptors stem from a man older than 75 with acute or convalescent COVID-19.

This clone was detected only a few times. The CDR3 protein is CASSLVADSSNQPQHF. For the CDR3, the DNA is TGTGCCAGCAGCTTAGTGGCGGACAGTAGCAATCAGCCCCAGCATTTT. This chain uses TRBV11-1 with TRBJ1-5; D possibly corresponds to TRBD1 (6 bases). V was trimmed by 1 base and J by 0 bases, leaving 10 bases between them. In germline, CDR1 is SGHAT, CDR2 FQDESV (reference sequence). This CDR3 spans 16 amino acids.

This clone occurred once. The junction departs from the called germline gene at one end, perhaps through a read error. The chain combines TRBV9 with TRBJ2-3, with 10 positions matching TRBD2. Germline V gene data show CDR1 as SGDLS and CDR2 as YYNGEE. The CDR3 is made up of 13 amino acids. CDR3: CPLTAAGGDTQYF. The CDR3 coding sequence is TGCCCCCTAACCGCAGCGGGGGGGGATACGCAGTATTTT.

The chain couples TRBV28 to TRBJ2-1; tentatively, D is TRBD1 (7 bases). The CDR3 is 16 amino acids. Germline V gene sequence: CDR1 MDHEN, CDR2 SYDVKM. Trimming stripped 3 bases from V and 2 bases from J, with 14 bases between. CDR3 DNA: TGTGCCAGCAGTTTCCTTTCAGGGGGGCCCTACAATGAGCAGTTCTTC. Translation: CASSFLSGGPYNEQFF. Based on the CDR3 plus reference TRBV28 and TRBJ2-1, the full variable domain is DVKVTQSSRYLVKRTGEKVFLECVQDMDHENMFWYRQDPGLGLRLIYFSYDVKMKEKGDIPEGYSVSREKKERFSLILESASTNQTSMYLCASSFLSGGPYNEQFFGPGTRLTVL.

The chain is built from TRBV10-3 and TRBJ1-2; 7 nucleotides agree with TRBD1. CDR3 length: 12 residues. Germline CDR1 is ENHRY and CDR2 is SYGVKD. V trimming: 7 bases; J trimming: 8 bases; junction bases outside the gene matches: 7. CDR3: CAIKSTGQGYTF. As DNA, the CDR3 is TGTGCCATCAAGTCGACAGGGCAGGGCTACACCTTC.

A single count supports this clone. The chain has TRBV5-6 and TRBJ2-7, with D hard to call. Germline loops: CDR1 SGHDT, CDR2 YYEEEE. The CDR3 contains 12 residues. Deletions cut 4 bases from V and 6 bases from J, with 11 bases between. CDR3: CASSPSSGEQYF. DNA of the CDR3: TGTGCCAGCAGCCCTTCCTCCGGCGAGCAGTACTTC.

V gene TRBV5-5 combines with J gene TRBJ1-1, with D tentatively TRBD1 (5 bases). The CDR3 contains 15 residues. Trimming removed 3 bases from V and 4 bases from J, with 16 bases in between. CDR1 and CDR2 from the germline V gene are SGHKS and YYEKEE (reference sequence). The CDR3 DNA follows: TGTGCCAGCAGCTCCACGGCCGGTGGGGCCACTGAAGCTTTCTTT. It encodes CASSSTAGGATEAFF.

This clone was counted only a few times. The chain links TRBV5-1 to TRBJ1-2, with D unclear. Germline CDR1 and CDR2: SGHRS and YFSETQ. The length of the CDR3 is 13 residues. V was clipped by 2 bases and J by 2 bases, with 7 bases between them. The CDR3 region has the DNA TGCGCCAGCAGCTTCGACACCAACTATGGCTACACCTTC. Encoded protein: CASSFDTNYGYTF.

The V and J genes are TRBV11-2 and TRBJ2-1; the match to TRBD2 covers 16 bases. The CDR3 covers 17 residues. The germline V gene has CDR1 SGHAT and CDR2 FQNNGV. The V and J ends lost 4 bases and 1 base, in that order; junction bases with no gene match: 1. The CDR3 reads CASSSGLAGGSYNEQFF. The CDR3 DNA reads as TGTGCCAGCAGCTCGGGACTAGCGGGAGGGTCCTACAATGAGCAGTTCTTC.

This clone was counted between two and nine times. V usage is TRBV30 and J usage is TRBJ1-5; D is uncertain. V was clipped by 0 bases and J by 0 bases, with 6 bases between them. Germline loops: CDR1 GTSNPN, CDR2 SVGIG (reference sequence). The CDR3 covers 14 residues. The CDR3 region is CAWSVSISNQPQHF. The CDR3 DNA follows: TGTGCCTGGAGTGTCTCTATTAGCAATCAGCCCCAGCATTTT. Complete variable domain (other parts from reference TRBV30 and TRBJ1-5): SQTIHQWPATLVQPVGSPLSLECTVEGTSNPNLYWYRQAAGRGLQLLFYSVGIGQISSEVPQNLSASRPQDRQFILSSKKLLLSDSGFYLCAWSVSISNQPQHFGDGTRLSIL.

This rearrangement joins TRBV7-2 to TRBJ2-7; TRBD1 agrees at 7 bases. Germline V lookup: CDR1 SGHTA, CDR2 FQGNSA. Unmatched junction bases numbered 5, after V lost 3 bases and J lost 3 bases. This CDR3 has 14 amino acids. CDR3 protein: CASSFLQGYYEQYF. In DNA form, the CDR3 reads TGTGCCAGCAGCTTTTTACAGGGGTACTACGAGCAGTACTTC.

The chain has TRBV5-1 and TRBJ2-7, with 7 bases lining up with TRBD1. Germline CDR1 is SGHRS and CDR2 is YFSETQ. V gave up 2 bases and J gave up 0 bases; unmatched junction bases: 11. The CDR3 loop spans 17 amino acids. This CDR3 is CASSLEPGQISSYEQYF. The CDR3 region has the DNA TGCGCCAGCAGCTTAGAGCCGGGACAGATCTCCTCCTACGAGCAGTACTTC.

The CDR3 DNA sequence: TGTGCCAGCAGCTACGGGAGGGCCGGGACAGATACGCAGTATTTT. Translated, it gives CASSYGRAGTDTQYF. The rearrangement uses TRBV11-1 and TRBJ2-3; 8 nucleotides agree with TRBD2. The germline V gene has CDR1 SGHAT and CDR2 FQDESV (reference sequence). J gave up 3 bases and V 4 bases, and 6 bases lay outside the gene matches. CDR3 size: 15 residues.

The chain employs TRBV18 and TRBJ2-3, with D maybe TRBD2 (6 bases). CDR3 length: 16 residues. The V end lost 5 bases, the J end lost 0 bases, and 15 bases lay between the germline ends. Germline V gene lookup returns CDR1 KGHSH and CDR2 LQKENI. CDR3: CASSAPGTYSTDTQYF. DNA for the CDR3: TGTGCCAGCTCAGCCCCCGGGACTTACAGCACAGATACGCAGTATTTT. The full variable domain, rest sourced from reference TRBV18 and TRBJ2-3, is NAGVMQNPRHLVRRRGQEARLRCSPMKGHSHVYWYRQLPEEGLKFMVYLQKENIIDESGMPKERFSAEFPKEGPSILRIQQVVRGDSAAYFCASSAPGTYSTDTQYFGPGTRLTVL.

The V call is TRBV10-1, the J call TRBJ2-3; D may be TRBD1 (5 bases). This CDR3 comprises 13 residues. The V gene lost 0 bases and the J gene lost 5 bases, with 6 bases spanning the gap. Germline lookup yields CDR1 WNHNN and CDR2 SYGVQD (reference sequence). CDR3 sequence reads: CASSESREDTQYF. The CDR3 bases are TGCGCCAGCAGTGAGTCCAGGGAAGATACGCAGTATTTT.

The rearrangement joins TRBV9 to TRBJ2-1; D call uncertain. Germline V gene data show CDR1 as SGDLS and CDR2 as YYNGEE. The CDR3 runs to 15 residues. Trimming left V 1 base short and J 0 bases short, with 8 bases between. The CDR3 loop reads CASSVLFSSYNEQFF. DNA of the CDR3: TGTGCCAGCAGCGTACTCTTTTCCTCCTACAATGAGCAGTTCTTC. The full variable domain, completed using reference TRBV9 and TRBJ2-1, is DSGVTQTPKHLITATGQRVTLRCSPRSGDLSVYWYQQSLDQGLQFLIQYYNGEERAKGNILERFSAQQFPDLHSELNLSSLELGDSALYFCASSVLFSSYNEQFFGPGTRLTVL.

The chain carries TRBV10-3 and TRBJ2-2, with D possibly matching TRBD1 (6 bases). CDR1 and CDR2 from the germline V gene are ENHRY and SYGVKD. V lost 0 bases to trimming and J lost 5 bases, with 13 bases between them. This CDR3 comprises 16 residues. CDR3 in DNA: TGTGCCATCAGTGAGTCGGGCAGGGGAAGGACCGGGGAGCTGTTTTTT. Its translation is CAISESGRGRTGELFF.

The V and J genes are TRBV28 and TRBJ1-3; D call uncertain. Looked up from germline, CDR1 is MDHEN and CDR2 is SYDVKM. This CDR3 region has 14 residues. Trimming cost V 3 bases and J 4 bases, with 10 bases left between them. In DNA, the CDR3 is TGTGCCAGCAGTTTCACGGGAGGGGGAAACACCATATATTTT. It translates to CASSFTGGGNTIYF.

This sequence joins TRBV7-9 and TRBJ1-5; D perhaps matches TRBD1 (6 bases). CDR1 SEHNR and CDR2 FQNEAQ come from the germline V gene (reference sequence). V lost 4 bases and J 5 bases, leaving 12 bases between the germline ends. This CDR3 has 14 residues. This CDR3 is CASSSRDTDQPQHF. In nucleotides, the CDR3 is TGTGCCAGCAGCTCCCGGGACACCGATCAGCCCCAGCATTTT.

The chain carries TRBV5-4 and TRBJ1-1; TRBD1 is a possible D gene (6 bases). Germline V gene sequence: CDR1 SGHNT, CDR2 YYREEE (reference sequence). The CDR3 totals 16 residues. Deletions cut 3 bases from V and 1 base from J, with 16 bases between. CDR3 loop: CASSSGGTGWNTEAFF. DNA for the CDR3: TGTGCCAGCAGCTCGGGGGGCACGGGGTGGAACACTGAAGCTTTCTTT.

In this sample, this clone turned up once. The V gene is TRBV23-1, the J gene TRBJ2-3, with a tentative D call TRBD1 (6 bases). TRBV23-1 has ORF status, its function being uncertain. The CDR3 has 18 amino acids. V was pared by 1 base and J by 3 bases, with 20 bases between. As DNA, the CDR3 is TGCGCCAGCAGTCAATTATTGCAGGGGTTAATAGGTACAGATACGCAGTATTTT. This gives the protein CASSQLLQGLIGTDTQYF.